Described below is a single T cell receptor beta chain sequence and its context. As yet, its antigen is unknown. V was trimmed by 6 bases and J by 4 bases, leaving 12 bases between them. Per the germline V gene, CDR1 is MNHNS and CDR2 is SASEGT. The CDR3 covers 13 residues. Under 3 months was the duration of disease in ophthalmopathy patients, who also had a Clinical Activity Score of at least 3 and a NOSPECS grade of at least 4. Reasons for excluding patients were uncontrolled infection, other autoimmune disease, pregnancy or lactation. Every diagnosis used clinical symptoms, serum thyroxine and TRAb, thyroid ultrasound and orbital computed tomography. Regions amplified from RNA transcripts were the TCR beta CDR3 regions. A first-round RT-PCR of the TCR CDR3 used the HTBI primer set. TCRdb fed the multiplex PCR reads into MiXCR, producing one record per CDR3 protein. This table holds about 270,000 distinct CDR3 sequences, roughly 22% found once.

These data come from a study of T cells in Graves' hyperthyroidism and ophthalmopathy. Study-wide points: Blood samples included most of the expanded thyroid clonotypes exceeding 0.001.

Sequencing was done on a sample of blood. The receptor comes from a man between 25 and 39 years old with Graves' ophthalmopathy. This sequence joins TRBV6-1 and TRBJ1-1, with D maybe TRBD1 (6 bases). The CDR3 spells CASRFRGSTEAFF. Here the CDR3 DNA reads TGTGCCAGCAGATTCAGGGGTTCCACTGAAGCTTTCTTT.